The 5 T cell receptor beta chains listed next were all sequenced from one sample in a study of OX40 agonist ivuxolimab in advanced cancers. Clones were sequenced by immunoSEQ multiplex PCR, and TCRdb holds only the in-frame ones, with some missing. The repertoire holds about 40,000 clones, with 65% to 90% as singletons. Sequenced here: CD4+ or CD8+ T cells sorted from blood, sampled in a trial of the OX40 agonist ivuxolimab. Every receptor here comes from an adult with an advanced solid tumor such as melanoma, head and neck, liver or kidney cancer.

This chain links TRBV7-8 with TRBJ2-3; no reliable D call. The V gene's germline CDR1 is SGHVS and CDR2 FQNEAQ. V was trimmed by 1 base and J by 0 bases, leaving 8 bases between them. The CDR3 is 15 residues long. Here the CDR3 reads CASSLGTFSTDTQYF. The DNA for the CDR3 is TGTGCCAGCAGCTTAGGAACCTTCAGCACAGATACGCAGTATTTT.

This clone was detected only once. In nucleotides, the CDR3 is TGTGCCAGCAGTTTTATTCTGACAGGGGGCTCCTATGGCTACACCTTC. Encoded protein: CASSFILTGGSYGYTF. This chain links TRBV7-9 with TRBJ1-2; 10 positions agree with TRBD1. With 6 bases clipped from V and 4 bases from J, the junction kept 11 bases outside the gene matches. The CDR3 extends over 16 amino acids. Germline assignment: CDR1 SEHNR and CDR2 FQNEAQ (reference sequence). Filled out from reference TRBV7-9 and TRBJ1-2, the complete variable domain reads DTGVSQNPRHKITKRGQNVTFRCDPISEHNRLYWYRQTLGQGPEFLTYFQNEAQLEKSRLLSDRFSAERPKGSFSTLEIQRTEQGDSAMYLCASSFILTGGSYGYTFGSGTRLTVV.

The V and J genes are TRBV7-3 and TRBJ2-2; 8 nucleotides align to TRBD2. In germline, CDR1 is SGHTA, CDR2 FQGTGA. Unmatched junction bases numbered 19, after V lost 3 bases and J lost 7 bases. The CDR3 has 19 amino acids. CDR3 amino acids: CASSFIGSFSGELSGELFF. Written as DNA, the CDR3 is TGTGCCAGCAGCTTTATCGGGTCCTTTAGCGGGGAGCTCAGCGGGGAGCTGTTTTTT.

This clone came up a few times. V is TRBV13 and J is TRBJ1-2; TRBD1 agrees at 9 bases. This CDR3 contains 14 residues. Germline V gives CDR1 PRHDT, CDR2 FYEKMQ (reference sequence). After removal of 0 bases from V and 4 bases from J, the junction contained 0 bases not matched to a gene. CDR3 protein: CASSLGTGGYGYTF. The CDR3 DNA is TGTGCCAGCAGCTTAGGGACAGGGGGCTATGGCTACACCTTC.

The chain couples TRBV7-2 to TRBJ2-5; TRBD2 matches 10 bases. The CDR3 loop spans 15 amino acids. The V and J ends lost 4 bases and 1 base, in that order; junction bases with no gene match: 3. Germline values: CDR1 SGHTA, CDR2 FQGNSA. The CDR3 DNA reads TGTGCCAGCAGCTCCAGCGGGGGGGGCCAAGAGACCCAGTACTTC. It yields the protein CASSSSGGGQETQYF.